A single sample gave rise to the 11 T cell receptor beta chains below, sequenced in a study of graft-versus-host responses after intestinal transplantation. Their specific antigens are unknown. The data were produced by immunoSEQ multiplex PCR, yet TCRdb's version contains in-frame clones alone and is incomplete. The sample yields some 81,000 clones, around 90% seen once. The material sequenced was unstimulated CD4+ T cells sorted from spleen or lymph node cells, taken before intestinal transplant. All receptors derive from a human donor who received an intestinal transplant.

The chain recombines TRBV7-3 with TRBJ1-6, with no clear D. The CDR3 is 15 amino acids. V was cut by 2 bases and J by 7 bases, with 12 bases left in between. The germline V gene encodes CDR1 SGHTA and CDR2 FQGTGA. In DNA form, the CDR3 reads TGTGCCAGCAGCTTAGGTCCAAACCTAAATTCACCCCTCCACTTT. This codes for CASSLGPNLNSPLHF.

The chain joins TRBV11-2 to TRBJ2-7; possible D gene TRBD1, 5 bases. This CDR3 is built from 12 residues. CDR1 and CDR2 from the germline V gene are SGHAT and FQNNGV. The V and J ends lost 2 bases and 6 bases respectively, with 8 bases between them. The CDR3 region is CASSLRGSEQYF. The CDR3 DNA follows: TGTGCCAGCAGCTTAAGGGGTAGCGAGCAGTACTTC.

The chain links TRBV2 to TRBJ2-7; TRBD2 matches 9 bases. Looked up from germline, CDR1 is SNHLY and CDR2 is FYNNEI. CDR3 length: 15 residues. V lost 6 bases and J lost 1; bases outside the gene matches: 7. The CDR3: CASRVRLAASYEQYF. CDR3 coding DNA: TGTGCCAGCAGGGTAAGACTAGCGGCGTCCTACGAGCAGTACTTC.

This chain joins TRBV5-4 and TRBJ2-5; no definite D call. Germline lookup yields CDR1 SGHNT and CDR2 YYREEE (reference sequence). Trimming removed 1 base at V and 2 bases at J, with 3 bases between. The CDR3 is 12 amino acids. The CDR3 nucleotides are TGTGCCAGCAGCTTGCCACAAGAGACCCAGTACTTC. The encoded protein is CASSLPQETQYF.

This clone was seen once. The chain carries TRBV18 and TRBJ1-1, with TRBD1 matching 7 bases. V trimming: 3 bases; J trimming: 7 bases; junction bases outside the gene matches: 8. The CDR3 has 14 residues. Per the germline V gene, CDR1 is KGHSH and CDR2 is LQKENI. Here the CDR3 DNA reads TGTGCCAGCTCACCCCTCCGACAGGGACTTGAAGCTTTCTTT. This encodes CASSPLRQGLEAFF.

This clone showed up just a few times. V gene TRBV28 combines with J gene TRBJ2-2, with 7 bases aligning to TRBD2. J lost 1 base, V lost 3 bases, and 8 bases had no gene match. The CDR3 totals 17 residues. Per the germline V gene, CDR1 is MDHEN and CDR2 is SYDVKM. CDR3 sequence reads: CASSFSASGVNTGELFF. For the CDR3, the DNA is TGTGCCAGCAGTTTCTCAGCGAGCGGGGTGAACACCGGGGAGCTGTTTTTT.

This rearrangement joins TRBV5-5 to TRBJ1-5; 7 nucleotides match TRBD1. The CDR3 sequence is 15 residues long. Germline values: CDR1 SGHKS, CDR2 YYEKEE (reference sequence). V shed 0 bases and J 7 bases; nucleotides not matched to a gene: 7. Here the CDR3 DNA reads TGTGCCAGCAGCTTGGGAGGGGGCGCGAGGCAGCCCCAGCATTTT. Translating gives CASSLGGGARQPQHF.

As regards this clone: One junction end disagrees with the germline gene, perhaps due to a read error. V and J are TRBV7-6 and TRBJ2-5, with 11 bases lining up with TRBD2. The CDR3 sequence is 16 residues long. Germline V CDR1 and CDR2: SGHVS, FNYEAQ. The CDR3 DNA follows: TGTGCCAGCACCTTAGGTACTAGCGGGGGCCAAGAGACCCAGTACTTC. Protein product: CASTLGTSGGQETQYF.

CDR3 in amino acids: CASSGTGRRNTEAFF. DNA for the CDR3: TGTGCCAGCAGTGGGACAGGGCGTCGAAACACTGAAGCTTTCTTT. The chain recombines TRBV2 with TRBJ1-1; 8 bases match TRBD1. The V segment lost 4 bases and the J segment 2 bases; nucleotides outside the gene matches: 6. This CDR3 has 15 amino acids. CDR1 SNHLY and CDR2 FYNNEI come from the germline V gene.

CDR3 coding DNA: TGTGCCAGCAGCCCCAGGGGGGAAGAGACCCAGTACTTC. Translating it yields CASSPRGEETQYF. The V gene is TRBV11-2, the J gene TRBJ2-5, with D perhaps matching TRBD1 (7 bases). The CDR3 totals 13 residues. V lost 5 bases, J lost 3 bases, and 10 bases lay in between. Looked up from germline, CDR1 is SGHAT and CDR2 is FQNNGV.

The rearrangement joins TRBV18 to TRBJ1-2; 8 nucleotides align to TRBD1. J lost 2 bases, V lost 3 bases, and 5 bases had no gene match. Per germline, CDR1 KGHSH and CDR2 LQKENI. CDR3 length: 15 residues. The CDR3 spells CASSPEQGVNYGYTF. The CDR3, as DNA: TGTGCCAGCTCACCCGAACAGGGGGTCAACTATGGCTACACCTTC.